This entry features one T cell receptor (beta chain) sequence. The sample is drawn from a study of blood T cell repertoires in COVID-19. Study background: Samples of COVID-19 (acute and convalescent) were obtained from the United States, Italy and Spain. T cells, B-cell-depleted T cells, or PBMCs provided the cDNA or gDNA that served as material.

Clones were sequenced by immunoSEQ multiplex PCR, and TCRdb holds only the in-frame ones, with some missing. The sample carries about 100,000 clones, 60% to 85% recorded once. The V gene lost 0 bases and the J gene lost 3 bases, with 12 bases spanning the gap. The CDR3 spans 15 residues. From germline, CDR1 is SGHNT and CDR2 YYREEE (reference sequence). This clonotype was obtained from a woman older than 75 with active or convalescent COVID-19. The sample consisted of peripheral blood. V gene TRBV5-4 combines with J gene TRBJ1-2; tentatively, D is TRBD1 (6 bases). CDR3 in amino acids: CASSLVDSPYYGYTF. CDR3 coding DNA: TGTGCCAGCAGCTTGGTGGACAGTCCATACTATGGCTACACCTTC.